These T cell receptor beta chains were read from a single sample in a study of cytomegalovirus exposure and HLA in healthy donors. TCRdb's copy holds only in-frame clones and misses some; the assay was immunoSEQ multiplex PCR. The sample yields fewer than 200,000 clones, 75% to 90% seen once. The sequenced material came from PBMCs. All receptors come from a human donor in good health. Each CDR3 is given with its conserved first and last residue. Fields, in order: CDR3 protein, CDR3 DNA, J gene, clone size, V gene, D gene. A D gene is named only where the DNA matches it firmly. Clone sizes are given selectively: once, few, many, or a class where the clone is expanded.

CDR3: CASNPQAVLFSTEAFF
DNA: TGTGCCAGTAATCCTCAGGCCGTGCTTTTTTCCACTGAAGCTTTCTTT
J: TRBJ1-1
size: .
V: TRBV19
D: .

CDR3: CASSPGEVAQYF
DNA: TGTGCCAGCAGCCCGGGGGAAGTGGCCCAGTACTTC
J: TRBJ2-5
size: .
V: TRBV9
D: .

CDR3: CASSVSRTNYGYTF
DNA: TGTGCCAGCAGTGTTAGCAGAACCAACTATGGCTACACCTTC
J: TRBJ1-2
size: .
V: TRBV6-1
D: .

CDR3: CASSLGRSYEQYF
DNA: TGTGCCAGCAGCTTAGGCAGATCCTACGAGCAGTACTTC
J: TRBJ2-7
size: .
V: TRBV11-2
D: .

CDR3: CASSLQASGGTDTQYF
DNA: TGTGCCAGCAGCTTACAGGCTAGCGGAGGCACAGATACGCAGTATTTT
J: TRBJ2-3
size: .
V: TRBV7-3
D: TRBD2

CDR3: CASSERNRDEQYF
DNA: TGTGCCAGCAGTGAAAGGAACCGGGACGAGCAGTACTTC
J: TRBJ2-7
size: .
V: TRBV2
D: .

CDR3: CSVGPNTEAFF
DNA: TGCAGCGTTGGTCCTAACACTGAAGCTTTCTTT
J: TRBJ1-1
size: .
V: TRBV29-1
D: .

CDR3: CAISQGIGNTEAFF
DNA: TGTGCCATCAGTCAGGGGATCGGGAACACTGAAGCTTTCTTT
J: TRBJ1-1
size: .
V: TRBV10-3
D: .

CDR3: CATTAAGNTEAFF
DNA: TGTGCCACCACGGCCGCGGGGAACACTGAAGCTTTCTTT
J: TRBJ1-1
size: once
V: TRBV10-3
D: .

CDR3: CASGRGGPYEQYF
DNA: TGTGCCAGCGGCCGGGGGGGGCCCTACGAGCAGTACTTC
J: TRBJ2-7
size: once
V: TRBV6-5
D: TRBD2

CDR3: CASSYSYRGETQYF
DNA: TGTGCCAGCAGTTACTCGTACCGGGGAGAGACCCAGTACTTC
J: TRBJ2-5
size: .
V: TRBV6-5
D: .

CDR3: CASSLVRGGWETQYF
DNA: TGTGCCAGCAGCTTGGTACGGGGGGGCTGGGAGACCCAGTACTTC
J: TRBJ2-5
size: .
V: TRBV5-6
D: TRBD2

CDR3: CASSFGPGSYEQYF
DNA: TGTGCCAGCAGCTTTGGTCCGGGGAGCTACGAGCAGTACTTC
J: TRBJ2-7
size: .
V: TRBV5-6
D: .

CDR3: CASSNSGFQYNEQFF
DNA: TGTGCCAGCAGCAATTCGGGGTTTCAATACAATGAGCAGTTCTTC
J: TRBJ2-1
size: few
V: TRBV21-1
D: .

CDR3: CASSTTGPNYGYTF
DNA: TGTGCCAGCAGCACGACAGGGCCCAACTATGGCTACACCTTC
J: TRBJ1-2
size: few
V: TRBV5-5
D: TRBD1

CDR3: CASSKVARRSNQPQHF
DNA: TGTGCCAGCAGCAAAGTAGCCAGACGTAGCAATCAGCCCCAGCATTTT
J: TRBJ1-5
size: .
V: TRBV21-1
D: .

CDR3: CASSMPGVVQYF
DNA: TGTGCCAGTAGTATGCCCGGAGTGGTACAGTACTTC
J: TRBJ2-5
size: .
V: TRBV19
D: .

CDR3: CASSLALTGNQPQHF
DNA: TGTGCCAGCAGCTTGGCCCTGACAGGCAATCAGCCCCAGCATTTT
J: TRBJ1-5
size: once
V: TRBV5-6
D: .

CDR3: CSVERHLTDTQYF
DNA: TGCAGCGTTGAAAGACACCTCACAGATACGCAGTATTTT
J: TRBJ2-3
size: few
V: TRBV29-1
D: .

CDR3: CASSQELDTEAFF
DNA: TGCGCCAGCAGCCAAGAACTTGACACTGAAGCTTTCTTT
J: TRBJ1-1
size: .
V: TRBV4-3
D: .

CDR3: CASSVAGGHQETQYF
DNA: TGTGCCAGCAGCGTAGCGGGGGGGCATCAGGAGACCCAGTACTTC
J: TRBJ2-5
size: .
V: TRBV9
D: TRBD2

CDR3: CASSTQGLLHGYTF
DNA: TGTGCCAGCAGTACACAGGGTTTACTCCATGGCTACACCTTC
J: TRBJ1-2
size: .
V: TRBV6-5
D: .

CDR3: CASSREQGVYGYTF
DNA: TGTGCCAGCAGCCGAGAACAGGGAGTCTATGGCTACACCTTC
J: TRBJ1-2
size: .
V: TRBV28
D: .

CDR3: CASSGASGELFF
DNA: TGTGCCAGCAGTGGAGCTAGCGGGGAGCTGTTTTTT
J: TRBJ2-2
size: .
V: TRBV2
D: .

CDR3: CASSGQGQAQETQYF
DNA: TGTGCCAGCAGCGGTCAGGGACAGGCTCAAGAGACCCAGTACTTC
J: TRBJ2-5
size: .
V: TRBV7-8
D: TRBD1

CDR3: CASSVTSGGHSTDTQYF
DNA: TGTGCCAGCAGCGTGACTAGCGGGGGCCACAGCACAGATACGCAGTATTTT
J: TRBJ2-3
size: .
V: TRBV9
D: TRBD2

CDR3: CASSAGTLDTDTQYF
DNA: TGTGCCAGCAGCGCCGGGACATTGGACACAGATACGCAGTATTTT
J: TRBJ2-3
size: .
V: TRBV7-3
D: .

CDR3: CASSRRDRVRVPLHF
DNA: TGTGCCAGCAGCAGACGGGACAGGGTTCGTGTACCCCTCCACTTT
J: TRBJ1-6
size: .
V: TRBV21-1
D: .

CDR3: CASSPTRTGANTEAFF
DNA: TGTGCCAGCAGCCCCACCCGGACAGGGGCGAACACTGAAGCTTTCTTT
J: TRBJ1-1
size: .
V: TRBV7-8
D: TRBD1

CDR3: CASSLGGPSYEQYF
DNA: TGTGCCAGCAGTCTAGGGGGCCCTTCCTACGAGCAGTACTTC
J: TRBJ2-7
size: .
V: TRBV7-8
D: TRBD1

CDR3: CASSQTLGTGNYGYTF
DNA: TGTGCCAGCAGTCAAACACTTGGGACAGGAAACTATGGCTACACCTTC
J: TRBJ1-2
size: .
V: TRBV28
D: TRBD1

CDR3: CSASAGETQYF
DNA: TGCAGTGCTTCGGCAGGGGAGACCCAGTACTTC
J: TRBJ2-5
size: .
V: TRBV20-1
D: .

CDR3: CASSHERGGSTDTQYF
DNA: TGTGCCAGCAGCCATGAGCGGGGGGGTAGCACAGATACGCAGTATTTT
J: TRBJ2-3
size: .
V: TRBV7-2
D: TRBD2

CDR3: CASSKDRIGEQYF
DNA: TGCGCCAGCAGCAAAGACAGGATTGGAGAGCAGTACTTC
J: TRBJ2-7
size: .
V: TRBV5-1
D: .

CDR3: CSVEIRGNEQFF
DNA: TGCAGCGTTGAAATCAGGGGAAATGAGCAGTTCTTC
J: TRBJ2-1
size: .
V: TRBV29-1
D: .

CDR3: CASSSRTGIYNEQFF
DNA: TGTGCCAGCTCCTCTAGGACAGGGATTTACAATGAGCAGTTCTTC
J: TRBJ2-1
size: .
V: TRBV27
D: TRBD1

CDR3: CASSPQGSGVVNEQFF
DNA: TGCGCCAGCAGCCCGCAGGGTAGCGGGGTTGTCAATGAGCAGTTCTTC
J: TRBJ2-1
size: few
V: TRBV5-1
D: TRBD2

CDR3: CASSADRGGYTF
DNA: TGTGCCAGCAGCGCCGACAGGGGGGGCTACACCTTC
J: TRBJ1-2
size: .
V: TRBV7-2
D: TRBD1

CDR3: CASSEAGGFYNEQFF
DNA: TGTGCCAGCAGTGAAGCCGGGGGGTTCTACAATGAGCAGTTCTTC
J: TRBJ2-1
size: .
V: TRBV2
D: TRBD2

CDR3: CASSQPRVGEQFF
DNA: TGCGCCAGCAGCCAGCCACGCGTCGGTGAGCAGTTCTTC
J: TRBJ2-1
size: .
V: TRBV4-1
D: .

CDR3: CASSLVRPGITGNTIYF
DNA: TGTGCCAGCAGCTTAGTTCGGCCAGGGATTACTGGAAACACCATATATTTT
J: TRBJ1-3
size: .
V: TRBV7-9
D: .

CDR3: CASGTDSGNTIYF
DNA: TGTGCCAGCGGGACAGACTCTGGAAACACCATATATTTT
J: TRBJ1-3
size: .
V: TRBV2
D: TRBD1

CDR3: CASSLALGAGETQYF
DNA: TGCGCCAGCAGCTTGGCGCTGGGGGCGGGTGAGACCCAGTACTTC
J: TRBJ2-5
size: few
V: TRBV5-1
D: .

CDR3: CASSARTGATGELFF
DNA: TGTGCCAGCAGCGCAAGGACAGGAGCTACCGGGGAGCTGTTTTTT
J: TRBJ2-2
size: .
V: TRBV7-9
D: TRBD1

CDR3: CASSQGLGELGEQFF
DNA: TGCGCCAGCAGCCAGGGACTAGGGGAGTTGGGTGAGCAGTTCTTC
J: TRBJ2-1
size: .
V: TRBV4-3
D: TRBD2

CDR3: CASSPGLAGDTQYF
DNA: TGTGCCAGCAGCCCGGGACTAGCAGGAGATACGCAGTATTTT
J: TRBJ2-3
size: few
V: TRBV11-2
D: TRBD2

CDR3: CASSYRDNLGYTF
DNA: TGTGCCAGCAGTTACCGGGACAACTTAGGCTACACCTTC
J: TRBJ1-2
size: .
V: TRBV6-5
D: .

CDR3: CSAGGGNEQFF
DNA: TGCAGTGCTGGGGGGGGCAATGAGCAGTTCTTC
J: TRBJ2-1
size: .
V: TRBV20-1
D: TRBD2

CDR3: CASSYTGGGYEQYF
DNA: TGTGCCAGCAGTTACACGGGCGGGGGCTACGAGCAGTACTTC
J: TRBJ2-7
size: .
V: TRBV27
D: TRBD2

CDR3: CASSHDPPRYGYTF
DNA: TGTGCCAGTAGTCACGACCCGCCGAGGTATGGCTACACCTTC
J: TRBJ1-2
size: .
V: TRBV19
D: .

CDR3: CASSPGTGGKGQPQHF
DNA: TGCGCCAGCAGCCCCGGGACAGGGGGCAAGGGTCAGCCCCAGCATTTT
J: TRBJ1-5
size: few
V: TRBV4-3
D: TRBD1

CDR3: CASSADRAVTTGELFF
DNA: TGTGCCAGCTCAGCGGACAGGGCTGTGACCACCGGGGAGCTGTTTTTT
J: TRBJ2-2
size: once
V: TRBV18
D: TRBD1